This TCR beta chain was captured by sequencing in a study of graft-versus-host responses after intestinal transplantation. Background on the study: Following induction with anti-thymocyte globulin, all recipients were given tacrolimus and steroids for approximately 3 years. The study, taken as a whole, reports: Where graft-donor T cell macrochimerism was present, patients had high graft-versus-host to host-versus-graft clonal ratios in allografts. After transplant, early declines in HvG clones were associated with peak levels of circulating GvH clones. Marrow from the recipient contained GvH clones, some of which had appeared first in ileum or blood.

In the case of this clone: Its antigen is not known.

The protocol was immunoSEQ multiplex PCR, while the TCRdb copy is restricted to in-frame clones and leaves out a portion. The sample records more than 20,000 clones, about 88% being singletons. The sample was PBMCs, taken 65 to 70 days after intestinal transplantation. This clonotype originated in a human patient who received an intestinal transplant, so some T cells may come from the graft donor.

Here the CDR3 DNA reads TGTGCCAGCAGTTTATGGGGACAGCCCACCGGGGAGCTGTTTTTT. This codes for CASSLWGQPTGELFF. The chain has TRBV27 and TRBJ2-2; 7 nucleotides agree with TRBD1. The junction had 3 bases not matched to a gene; V was cut back by 1 base and J by 4 bases. Germline V gene data show CDR1 as MNHEY and CDR2 as SMNVEV (reference sequence). The CDR3 runs to 15 residues.